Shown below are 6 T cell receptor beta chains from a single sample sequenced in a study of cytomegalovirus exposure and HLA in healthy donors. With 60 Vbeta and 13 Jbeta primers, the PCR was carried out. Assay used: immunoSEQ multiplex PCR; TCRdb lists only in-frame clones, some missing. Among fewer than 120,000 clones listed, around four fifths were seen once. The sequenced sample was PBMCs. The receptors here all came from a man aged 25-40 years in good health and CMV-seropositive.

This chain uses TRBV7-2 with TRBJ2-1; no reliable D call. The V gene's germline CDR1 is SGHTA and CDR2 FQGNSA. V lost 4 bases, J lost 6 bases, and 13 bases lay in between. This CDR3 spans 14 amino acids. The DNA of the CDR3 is TGTGCCAGCAGCTCGATAACGACAATCAATGAGCAGTTCTTC. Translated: CASSSITTINEQFF.

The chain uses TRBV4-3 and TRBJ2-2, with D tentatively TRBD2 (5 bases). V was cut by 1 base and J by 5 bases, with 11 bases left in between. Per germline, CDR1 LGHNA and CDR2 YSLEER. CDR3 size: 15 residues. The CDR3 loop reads CASSQVAGGTGELFF. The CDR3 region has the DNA TGCGCCAGCAGCCAAGTGGCAGGCGGGACCGGGGAGCTGTTTTTT.

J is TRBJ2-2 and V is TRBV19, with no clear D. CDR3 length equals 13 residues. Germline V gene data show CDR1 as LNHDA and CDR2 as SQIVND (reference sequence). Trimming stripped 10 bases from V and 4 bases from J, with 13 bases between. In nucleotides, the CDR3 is TGTGCCACCGCCCCCTCGGGCACCGGGGAGCTGTTTTTT. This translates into CATAPSGTGELFF.

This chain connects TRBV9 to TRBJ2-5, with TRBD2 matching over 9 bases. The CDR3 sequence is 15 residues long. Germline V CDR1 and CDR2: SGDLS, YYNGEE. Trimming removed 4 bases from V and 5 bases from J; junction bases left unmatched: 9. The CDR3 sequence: CASSSFAGGFETQYF. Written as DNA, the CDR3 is TGTGCCAGCAGCTCTTTCGCGGGGGGGTTTGAGACCCAGTACTTC. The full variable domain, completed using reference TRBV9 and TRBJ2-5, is DSGVTQTPKHLITATGQRVTLRCSPRSGDLSVYWYQQSLDQGLQFLIQYYNGEERAKGNILERFSAQQFPDLHSELNLSSLELGDSALYFCASSSFAGGFETQYFGPGTRLLVL.

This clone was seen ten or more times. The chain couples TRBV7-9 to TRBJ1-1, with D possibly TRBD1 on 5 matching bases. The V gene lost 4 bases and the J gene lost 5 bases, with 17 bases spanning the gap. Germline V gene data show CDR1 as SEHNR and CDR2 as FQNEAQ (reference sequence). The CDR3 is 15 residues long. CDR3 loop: CASSSFREAGTEAFF. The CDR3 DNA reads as TGTGCCAGCAGCTCATTCAGGGAGGCAGGAACTGAAGCTTTCTTT.

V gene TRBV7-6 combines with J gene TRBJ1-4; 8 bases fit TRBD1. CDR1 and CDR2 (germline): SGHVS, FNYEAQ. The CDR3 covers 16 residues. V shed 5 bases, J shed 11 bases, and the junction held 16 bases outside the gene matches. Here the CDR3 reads CASSGRTGSRNGKLFF. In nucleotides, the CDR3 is TGTGCCAGCAGCGGGCGGACAGGGAGCCGGAATGGGAAACTGTTTTTT.